Listed below are T cell receptor beta chains from one sample, sequenced in a study of blood T cell repertoires in COVID-19. TCRdb keeps only in-frame clones here, not all; method: immunoSEQ multiplex PCR. The table records nearly 250,000 clones, roughly 79% of them present only once. The sequenced material came from peripheral blood. These TCRs come from an elderly woman with acute or convalescent COVID-19. Each CDR3 is given without its conserved first and last residue.

J | V | length | CDR3
TRBJ2-2 | TRBV5-1 | 14 | ASSVTSGPSTGELF
TRBJ1-6 | TRBV18 | 14 | ASSPTGSMNNSPLH
TRBJ2-3 | TRBV7-9 | 13 | ASSSGQGHTDTQY
TRBJ2-7 | TRBV11-2 | 13 | ASSLGTGGTYEQY
TRBJ2-1 | TRBV20-1 | 9 | SASPHIEQF
TRBJ1-1 | TRBV19 | 12 | ASSIYGTSPEAF
TRBJ2-1 | TRBV7-2 | 12 | ASKQGVFYNEQF
TRBJ2-1 | TRBV7-3 | 13 | ASSLLAGNGNEQF
TRBJ2-5 | TRBV6-5 | 14 | ASSYKIAGTQETQY
TRBJ1-1 | TRBV5-1 | 12 | ASSSIYGDAEAF
TRBJ1-4 | TRBV7-9 | 12 | ASSLWDRSEKLF
TRBJ2-2 | TRBV29-1 | 11 | SVDGGGSGELF
TRBJ2-6 | TRBV15 | 16 | ATSRGLAGGSGANVLT
TRBJ2-3 | TRBV9 | 16 | ASSVLAGAPSSTDTQY
TRBJ1-1 | TRBV19 | 14 | ASSIGDRVPNTEAF
TRBJ1-2 | TRBV6-2/TRBV6-3 | 15 | ASSYAVGAGANYGYT
TRBJ2-1 | TRBV24-1 | 13 | ATSQGENGRNEQF
TRBJ2-1 | TRBV7-2 | 14 | ASSPPGGGSYNEQF
TRBJ2-5 | TRBV19 | 14 | ASSRVAGGLVETQY
TRBJ1-1 | TRBV10-3 | 13 | AISESGGRATEAF
TRBJ1-6 | TRBV5-1 | 12 | ASSFGTENSPLH
TRBJ1-1 | TRBV27 | 10 | ASGTENTEAF
TRBJ2-1 | TRBV4-2 | 15 | ASSRNLRTSSWNEQF
TRBJ2-2 | TRBV5-1 | 13 | ASSLVAGNTGELF
TRBJ2-7 | TRBV10-3 | 11 | AISERQDYEQY
TRBJ2-3 | TRBV19 | 13 | ASSSNRATTDTQY
TRBJ2-1 | TRBV7-2 | 14 | ASSFPIAGLFGEQF
TRBJ1-2 | TRBV9 | 14 | ASSPRGGPGNYGYT
TRBJ2-7 | TRBV15 | 12 | ATPPARAGGEQY
TRBJ2-1 | TRBV29-1 | 12 | AVSGGPIGGEQF
TRBJ1-2 | TRBV18 | 14 | ASSPGTASPTYGYT
TRBJ1-1 | TRBV19 | 11 | ASSIGRGTEAF
TRBJ2-3 | TRBV7-2 | 14 | ASSPTTGEYTDTQY
TRBJ2-3 | TRBV3-1/TRBV3-2 | 14 | ASSRSSGVGADTQY
TRBJ2-7 | TRBV9 | 11 | ASSVALAGEQY
TRBJ2-6 | TRBV4-3 | 15 | ASSPGQGVYGANVLT
TRBJ1-4 | TRBV19 | 12 | ASRMTGGNEKLF
TRBJ2-1 | TRBV7-3 | 13 | ASSLTTLSYNEQF
TRBJ2-2 | TRBV28 | 15 | ASREVGWGGNTGELF
TRBJ2-1 | TRBV11-3 | 13 | ASSLLAGINNEQF
TRBJ1-3 | TRBV28 | 14 | ASSTPGSGSGNTIY
TRBJ2-7 | TRBV5-5 | 13 | ASSQSGTGVYEQY
TRBJ2-7 | TRBV21-1 | 11 | ASSKAGNYEQY
TRBJ2-3 | TRBV2 | 14 | ASSAGLAGGWATQY
TRBJ2-3 | TRBV4-2 | 15 | ASSKDVGRAMTDTQY
TRBJ2-2 | TRBV5-6 | 14 | ASSRTGTYNTGELF
TRBJ2-1 | TRBV19 | 14 | ASRRTSGGASNEQF
TRBJ2-7 | TRBV28 | 14 | ASSHPPISGGGEQY
TRBJ1-1 | TRBV4-3 | 11 | ASSRRRGTEAF
TRBJ1-3 | TRBV2 | 12 | ASNSRGSGNTIY
TRBJ1-6 | TRBV7-8 | 14 | ASSLLPGQGNSPLH
TRBJ2-1 | TRBV19 | 12 | ASSSGISYNEQF
TRBJ1-1 | TRBV9 | 12 | ASSLGTGGTEAF
TRBJ2-2 | TRBV14 | 14 | ASSPKGGSGTGELF
TRBJ2-7 | TRBV15 | 10 | ATSPDRDEQY
TRBJ1-1 | TRBV27 | 12 | ASSLGSTNTEAF
TRBJ1-5 | TRBV7-2 | 13 | ASSLERGANQPQH